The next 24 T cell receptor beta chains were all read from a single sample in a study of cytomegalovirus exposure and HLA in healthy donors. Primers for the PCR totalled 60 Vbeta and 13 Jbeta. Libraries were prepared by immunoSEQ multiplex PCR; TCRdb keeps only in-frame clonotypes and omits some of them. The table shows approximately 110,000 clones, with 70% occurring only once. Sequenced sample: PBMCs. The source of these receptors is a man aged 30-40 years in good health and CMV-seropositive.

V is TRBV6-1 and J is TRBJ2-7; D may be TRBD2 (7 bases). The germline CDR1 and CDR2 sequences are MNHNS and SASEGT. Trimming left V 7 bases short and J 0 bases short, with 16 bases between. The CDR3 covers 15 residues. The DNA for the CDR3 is TGTGCCAGCAACAAGGGGGGGGAAACCTCCTACGAGCAGTACTTC. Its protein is CASNKGGETSYEQYF.

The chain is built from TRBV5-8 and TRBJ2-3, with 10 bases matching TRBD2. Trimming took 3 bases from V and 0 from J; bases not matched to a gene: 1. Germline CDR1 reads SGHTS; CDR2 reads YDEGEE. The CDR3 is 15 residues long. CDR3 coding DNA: TGTGCCAGCAGCTCGGGACTAGCGAGCACAGATACGCAGTATTTT. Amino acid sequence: CASSSGLASTDTQYF.

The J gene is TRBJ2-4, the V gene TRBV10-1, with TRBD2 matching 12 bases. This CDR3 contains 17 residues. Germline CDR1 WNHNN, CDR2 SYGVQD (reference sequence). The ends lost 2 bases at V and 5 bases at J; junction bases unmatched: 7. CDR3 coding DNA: TGCGCCAGCAGTGAGACAGCTAGCGGGGGGGGCGAAAACATTCAGTACTTC. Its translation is CASSETASGGGENIQYF.

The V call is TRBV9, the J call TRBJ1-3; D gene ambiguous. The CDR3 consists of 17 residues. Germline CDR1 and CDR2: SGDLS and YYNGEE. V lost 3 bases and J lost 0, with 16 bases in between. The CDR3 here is CASSETDGGYSGNTIYF. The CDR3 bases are TGTGCCAGCAGCGAGACGGACGGCGGGTACTCTGGAAACACCATATATTTT.

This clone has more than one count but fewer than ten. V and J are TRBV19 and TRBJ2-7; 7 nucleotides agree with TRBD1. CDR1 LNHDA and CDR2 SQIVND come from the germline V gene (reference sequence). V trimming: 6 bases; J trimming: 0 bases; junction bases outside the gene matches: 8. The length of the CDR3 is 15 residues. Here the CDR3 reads CASRSQGRSSYEQYF. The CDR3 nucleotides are TGTGCCAGTAGGTCACAGGGGCGCAGCTCCTACGAGCAGTACTTC.

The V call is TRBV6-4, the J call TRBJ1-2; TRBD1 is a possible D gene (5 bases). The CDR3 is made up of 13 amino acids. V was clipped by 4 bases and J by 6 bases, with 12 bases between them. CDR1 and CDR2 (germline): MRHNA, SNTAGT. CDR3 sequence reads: CASSVEAGDGYTF. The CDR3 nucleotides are TGTGCCAGCAGTGTAGAGGCGGGGGATGGCTACACCTTC.

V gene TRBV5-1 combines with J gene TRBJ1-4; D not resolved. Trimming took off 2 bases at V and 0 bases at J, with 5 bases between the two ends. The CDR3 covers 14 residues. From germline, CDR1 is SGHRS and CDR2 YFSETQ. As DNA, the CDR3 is TGCGCCAGCAGCTTCCTCGCAACTAATGAAAAACTGTTTTTT. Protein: CASSFLATNEKLFF.

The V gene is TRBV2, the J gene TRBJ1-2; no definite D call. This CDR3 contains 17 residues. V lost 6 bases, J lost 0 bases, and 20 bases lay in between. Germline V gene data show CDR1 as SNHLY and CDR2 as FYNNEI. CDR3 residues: CASRGSWAPTPNYGYTF. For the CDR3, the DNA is TGTGCCAGCAGAGGTAGTTGGGCCCCGACCCCTAACTATGGCTACACCTTC.

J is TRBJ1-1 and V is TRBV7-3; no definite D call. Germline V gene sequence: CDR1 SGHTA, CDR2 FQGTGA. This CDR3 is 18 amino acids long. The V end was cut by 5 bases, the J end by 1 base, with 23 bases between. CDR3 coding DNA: TGTGCCAGCAGCCCAGGCCCCGGACTAGCCCCCTCGAACACTGAAGCTTTCTTT. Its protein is CASSPGPGLAPSNTEAFF.

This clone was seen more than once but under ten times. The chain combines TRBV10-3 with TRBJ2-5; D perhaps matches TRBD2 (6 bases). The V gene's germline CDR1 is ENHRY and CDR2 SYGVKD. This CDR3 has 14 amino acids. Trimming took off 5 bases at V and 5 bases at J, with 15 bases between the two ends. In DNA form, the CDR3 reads TGTGCCATCAGTCATTCTAGCGACGGGGAGACCCAGTACTTC. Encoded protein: CAISHSSDGETQYF.

For the CDR3, the DNA is TGTGCCAGCAGCTTAAGGGAGGGGGGCGAGCAGTACTTC. Its protein product is CASSLREGGEQYF. The chain couples TRBV11-2 to TRBJ2-7, with a possible D match to TRBD2 (7 bases). V lost 2 bases and J lost 6, with 11 bases in between. Germline CDR1 reads SGHAT; CDR2 reads FQNNGV. This CDR3 is 13 amino acids long. The full variable domain, in which reference TRBV11-2 and TRBJ2-7 provide the parts outside the CDR3, is EAGVAQSPRYKIIEKRQSVAFWCNPISGHATLYWYQQILGQGPKLLIQFQNNGVVDDSQLPKDRFSAERLKGVDSTLKIQPAKLEDSAVYLCASSLREGGEQYFGPGTRLTVT.

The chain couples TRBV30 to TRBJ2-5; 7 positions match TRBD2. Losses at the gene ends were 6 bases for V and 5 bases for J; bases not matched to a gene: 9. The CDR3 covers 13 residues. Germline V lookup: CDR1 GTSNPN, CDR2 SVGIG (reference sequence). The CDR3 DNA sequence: TGTGCCTGCCCTGGGAGGGGTGGCGAGACCCAGTACTTC. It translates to CACPGRGGETQYF.

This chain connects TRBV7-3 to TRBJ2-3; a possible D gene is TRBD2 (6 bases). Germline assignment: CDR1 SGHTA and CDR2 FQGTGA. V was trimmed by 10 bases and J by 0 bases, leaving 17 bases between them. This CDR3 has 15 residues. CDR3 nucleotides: TGTGCCACCCAAAACGGGGGAGGAAGCACAGATACGCAGTATTTT. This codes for CATQNGGGSTDTQYF. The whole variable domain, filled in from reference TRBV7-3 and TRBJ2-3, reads GAGVSQTPSNKVTEKGKYVELRCDPISGHTALYWYRQSLGQGPEFLIYFQGTGAADDSGLPNDRFFAVRPEGSVSTLKIQRTERGDSAVYLCATQNGGGSTDTQYFGPGTRLTVL.

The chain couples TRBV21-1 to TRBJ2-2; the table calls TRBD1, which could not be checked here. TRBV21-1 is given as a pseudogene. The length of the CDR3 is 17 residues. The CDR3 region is CASSKDPGVGNTGELFF. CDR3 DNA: TGTGCCAGCAGCAAGGACCCAGGGGTAGGGAACACCGGGGAGCTGTTTTTT.

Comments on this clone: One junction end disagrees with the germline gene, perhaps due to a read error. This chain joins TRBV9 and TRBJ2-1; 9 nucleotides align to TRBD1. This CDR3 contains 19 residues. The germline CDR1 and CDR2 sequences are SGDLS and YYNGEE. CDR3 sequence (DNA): TGTGCCGGCAGCCCCGCGGACAGGGGACTCTCAAACTCCTACAATGAGCAGTTCTTC. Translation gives CAGSPADRGLSNSYNEQFF. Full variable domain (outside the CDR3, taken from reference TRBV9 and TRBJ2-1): DSGVTQTPKHLITATGQRVTLRCSPRSGDLSVYWYQQSLDQGLQFLIQYYNGEERAKGNILERFSAQQFPDLHSELNLSSLELGDSALYFCAGSPADRGLSNSYNEQFFGPGTRLTVL.

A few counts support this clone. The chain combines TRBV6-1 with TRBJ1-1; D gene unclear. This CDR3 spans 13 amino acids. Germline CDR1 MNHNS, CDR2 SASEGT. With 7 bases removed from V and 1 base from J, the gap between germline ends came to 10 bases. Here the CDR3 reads CASKASPNTEAFF. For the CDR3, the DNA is TGTGCCAGCAAAGCTAGCCCGAACACTGAAGCTTTCTTT.

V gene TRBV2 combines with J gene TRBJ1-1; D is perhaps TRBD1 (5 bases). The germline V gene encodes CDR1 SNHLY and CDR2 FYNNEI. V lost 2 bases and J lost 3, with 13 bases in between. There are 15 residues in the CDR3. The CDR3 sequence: CASSEWTGGDTEAFF. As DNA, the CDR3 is TGTGCCAGCAGTGAATGGACCGGGGGGGACACTGAAGCTTTCTTT.

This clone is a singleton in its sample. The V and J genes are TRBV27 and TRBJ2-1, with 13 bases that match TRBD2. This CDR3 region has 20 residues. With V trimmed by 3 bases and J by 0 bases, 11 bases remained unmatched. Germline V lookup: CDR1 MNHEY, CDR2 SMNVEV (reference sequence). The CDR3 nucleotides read TGTGCCAGCAGTTTTTTTGGACTAGCGGGAGCCCCGAGCTCCTACAATGAGCAGTTCTTC. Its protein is CASSFFGLAGAPSSYNEQFF.

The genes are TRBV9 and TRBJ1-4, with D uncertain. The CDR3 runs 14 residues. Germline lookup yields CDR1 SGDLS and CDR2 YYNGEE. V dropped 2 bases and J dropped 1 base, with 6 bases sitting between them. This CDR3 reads CASSVRQTNEKLFF. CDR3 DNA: TGTGCCAGCAGCGTGAGACAAACTAATGAAAAACTGTTTTTT.

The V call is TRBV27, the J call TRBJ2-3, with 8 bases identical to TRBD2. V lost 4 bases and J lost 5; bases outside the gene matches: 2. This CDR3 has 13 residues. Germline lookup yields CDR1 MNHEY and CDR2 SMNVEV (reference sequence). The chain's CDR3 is CASSSTSGDTQYF. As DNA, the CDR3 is TGTGCCAGCAGTTCCACTAGCGGAGATACGCAGTATTTT.

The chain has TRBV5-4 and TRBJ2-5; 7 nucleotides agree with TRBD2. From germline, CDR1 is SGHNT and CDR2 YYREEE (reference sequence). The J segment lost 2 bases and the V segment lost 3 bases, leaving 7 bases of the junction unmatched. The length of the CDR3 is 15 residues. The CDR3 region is CASSSLGRAQETQYF. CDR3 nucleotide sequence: TGTGCCAGCAGCTCCCTGGGGAGGGCACAAGAGACCCAGTACTTC. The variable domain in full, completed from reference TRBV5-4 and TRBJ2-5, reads ETGVTQSPTHLIKTRGQQVTLRCSSQSGHNTVSWYQQALGQGPQFIFQYYREEENGRGNFPPRFSGLQFPNYSSELNVNALELDDSALYLCASSSLGRAQETQYFGPGTRLLVL.

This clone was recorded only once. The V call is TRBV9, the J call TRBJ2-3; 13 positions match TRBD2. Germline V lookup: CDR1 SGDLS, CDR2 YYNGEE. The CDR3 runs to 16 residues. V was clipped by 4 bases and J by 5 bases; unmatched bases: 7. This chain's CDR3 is CASSIGLAGEKDTQYF. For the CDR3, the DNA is TGTGCCAGCAGCATAGGACTAGCGGGAGAAAAAGATACGCAGTATTTT.

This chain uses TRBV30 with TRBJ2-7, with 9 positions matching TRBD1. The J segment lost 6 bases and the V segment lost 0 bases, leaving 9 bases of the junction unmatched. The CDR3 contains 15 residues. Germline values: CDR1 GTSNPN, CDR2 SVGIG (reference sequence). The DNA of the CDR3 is TGTGCCTGGAGTGTACTTGGGACAGGGCAGGGCGAGCAGTACTTC. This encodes CAWSVLGTGQGEQYF.

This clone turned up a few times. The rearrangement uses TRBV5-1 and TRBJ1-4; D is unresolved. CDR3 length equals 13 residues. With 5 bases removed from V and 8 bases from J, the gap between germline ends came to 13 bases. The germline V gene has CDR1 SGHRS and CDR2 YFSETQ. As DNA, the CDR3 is TGCGCCAGCAGGAGGGAATTGGGAGAAAAACTGTTTTTT. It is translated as CASRRELGEKLFF.